This TCR beta chain was obtained from a study of Ad26.COV2.S vaccination and SARS-CoV-2 variants. Study-level background: Into the muscle, Ad26.COV2.S was dosed once or twice, 56 days apart. Study-wide points: Vaccinees displayed broader spike-specific TCR repertoires than placebo recipients. Breadth of non-spike TCRs did not differ between vaccinees and placebo recipients. The TCR breadth and depth analyses may have produced an underestimate of total T cell responses.

Trimming left V 2 bases short and J 2 bases short, with 12 bases between. This CDR3 region has 16 residues. CDR1 and CDR2 (germline): MNHEY, SVGAGI. TCRdb keeps only in-frame clones here, not all; method: immunoSEQ multiplex PCR. The table has roughly 350,000 clones, more than 85% seen once. Turning to this clone: Its antigen is as yet unknown.

Treatment noted: over 15 received Ad26.COV2.S at low or high dose, single or two shots; roughly five received placebo; per-sample allocation not given. It was on day 63 after the first vaccine or placebo injection that samples were taken. The V call is TRBV6-5, the J call TRBJ2-2, with D hard to call. Sequences were derived from peripheral blood, sampled in a trial of Ad26.COV2.S vaccine versus placebo. This TCR came from a person aged 18-60 years who received the Ad26.COV2.S COVID-19 vaccine or a placebo. This CDR3 reads CASSYVAMSNTGELFF. CDR3 nucleotides: TGTGCCAGCAGTTACGTGGCAATGTCTAACACCGGGGAGCTGTTTTTT.